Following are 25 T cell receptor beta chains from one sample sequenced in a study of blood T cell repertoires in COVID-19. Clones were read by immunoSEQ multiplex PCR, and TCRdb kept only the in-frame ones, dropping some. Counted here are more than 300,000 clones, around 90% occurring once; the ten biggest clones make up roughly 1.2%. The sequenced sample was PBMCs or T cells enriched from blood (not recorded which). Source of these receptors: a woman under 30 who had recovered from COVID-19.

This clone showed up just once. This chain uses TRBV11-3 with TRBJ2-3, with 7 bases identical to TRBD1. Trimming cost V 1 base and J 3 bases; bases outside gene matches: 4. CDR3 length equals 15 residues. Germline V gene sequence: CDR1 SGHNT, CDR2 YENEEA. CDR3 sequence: CASSLGAGGTDTQYF. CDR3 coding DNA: TGTGCCAGCAGCTTAGGGGCAGGGGGTACAGATACGCAGTATTTT. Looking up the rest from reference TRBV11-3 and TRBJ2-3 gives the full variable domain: EAGVVQSPRYKIIEKKQPVAFWCNPISGHNTLYWYLQNLGQGPELLIRYENEEAVDDSQLPKDRFSAERLKGVDSTLKIQPAELGDSAVYLCASSLGAGGTDTQYFGPGTRLTVL.

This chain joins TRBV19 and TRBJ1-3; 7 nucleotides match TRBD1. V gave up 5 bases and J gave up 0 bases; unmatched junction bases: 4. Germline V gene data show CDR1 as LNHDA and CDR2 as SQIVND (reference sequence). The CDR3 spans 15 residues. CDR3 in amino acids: CASSPRDSSGNTIYF. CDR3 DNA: TGTGCCAGTAGTCCTAGGGACAGCTCTGGAAACACCATATATTTT.

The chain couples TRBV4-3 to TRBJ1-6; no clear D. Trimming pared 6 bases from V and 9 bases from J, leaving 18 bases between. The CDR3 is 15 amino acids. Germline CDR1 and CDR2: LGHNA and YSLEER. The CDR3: CASSPGSWEGSPLHF. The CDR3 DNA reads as TGCGCCAGCAGTCCCGGTTCCTGGGAGGGTTCACCCCTCCACTTT.

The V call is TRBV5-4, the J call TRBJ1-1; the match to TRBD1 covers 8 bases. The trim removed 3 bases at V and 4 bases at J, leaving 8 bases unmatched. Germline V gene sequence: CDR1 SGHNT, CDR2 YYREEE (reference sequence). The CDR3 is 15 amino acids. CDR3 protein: CASSSGGGLITEAFF. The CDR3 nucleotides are TGTGCCAGCAGCTCAGGGGGCGGGTTGATCACTGAAGCTTTCTTT. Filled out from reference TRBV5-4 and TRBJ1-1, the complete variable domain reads ETGVTQSPTHLIKTRGQQVTLRCSSQSGHNTVSWYQQALGQGPQFIFQYYREEENGRGNFPPRFSGLQFPNYSSELNVNALELDDSALYLCASSSGGGLITEAFFGQGTRLTVV.

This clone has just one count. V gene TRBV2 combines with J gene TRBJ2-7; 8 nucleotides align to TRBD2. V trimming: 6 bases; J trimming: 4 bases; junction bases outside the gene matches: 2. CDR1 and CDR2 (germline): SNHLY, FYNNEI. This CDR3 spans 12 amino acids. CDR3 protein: CASRVAGYEQYF. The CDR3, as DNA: TGTGCCAGCAGGGTAGCGGGGTACGAGCAGTACTTC. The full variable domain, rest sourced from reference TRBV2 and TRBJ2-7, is EPEVTQTPSHQVTQMGQEVILRCVPISNHLYFYWYRQILGQKVEFLVSFYNNEISEKSEIFDDQFSVERPDGSNFTLKIRSTKLEDSAMYFCASRVAGYEQYFGPGTRLTVT.

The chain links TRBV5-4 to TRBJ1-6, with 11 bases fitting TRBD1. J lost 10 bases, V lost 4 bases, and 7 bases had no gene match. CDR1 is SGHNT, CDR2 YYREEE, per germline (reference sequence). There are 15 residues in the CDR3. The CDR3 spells CASSPGQGARSPLHF. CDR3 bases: TGTGCCAGCAGCCCCGGACAGGGGGCTCGGTCACCCCTCCACTTT. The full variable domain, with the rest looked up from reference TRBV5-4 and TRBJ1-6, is ETGVTQSPTHLIKTRGQQVTLRCSSQSGHNTVSWYQQALGQGPQFIFQYYREEENGRGNFPPRFSGLQFPNYSSELNVNALELDDSALYLCASSPGQGARSPLHFGNGTRLTVT.

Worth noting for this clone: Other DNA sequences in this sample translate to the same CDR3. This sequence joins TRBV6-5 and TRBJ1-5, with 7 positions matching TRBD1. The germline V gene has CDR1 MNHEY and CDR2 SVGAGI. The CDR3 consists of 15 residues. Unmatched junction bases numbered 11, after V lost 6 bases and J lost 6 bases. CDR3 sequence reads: CASSRDRAGGQPQHF. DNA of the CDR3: TGTGCCAGCAGCCGCGACAGGGCCGGGGGTCAGCCCCAGCATTTT.

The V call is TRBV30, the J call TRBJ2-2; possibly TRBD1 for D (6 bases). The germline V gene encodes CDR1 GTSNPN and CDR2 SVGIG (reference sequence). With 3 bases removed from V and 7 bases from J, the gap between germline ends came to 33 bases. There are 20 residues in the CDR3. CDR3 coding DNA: TGTGCCTGGAGCCATCGTACAGGGCCCCATCCCCCTTATTACGGCGGGGAGCTGTTTTTT. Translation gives CAWSHRTGPHPPYYGGELFF.

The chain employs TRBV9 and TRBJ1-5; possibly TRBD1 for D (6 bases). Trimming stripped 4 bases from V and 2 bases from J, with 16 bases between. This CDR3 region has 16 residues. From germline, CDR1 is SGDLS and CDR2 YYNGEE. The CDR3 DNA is TGTGCCAGCAGCCCCGAGGGAGGGGGTGGCAATCAGCCCCAGCATTTT. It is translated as CASSPEGGGGNQPQHF.

The CDR3 protein is CSVVQTATNTEAFF. For the CDR3, the DNA is TGCAGCGTTGTCCAGACAGCCACGAACACTGAAGCTTTCTTT. V usage is TRBV29-1 and J usage is TRBJ1-1, with TRBD1 as a possible D gene (5 bases). The CDR3 sequence is 14 residues long. Germline CDR1 is SQVTM and CDR2 is ANQGSEA. V shed 4 bases and J shed 1 base, with 13 bases lying between them. Full variable domain (rest looked up from reference TRBV29-1 and TRBJ1-1): SAVISQKPSRDICQRGTSLTIQCQVDSQVTMMFWYRQQPGQSLTLIATANQGSEATYESGFVIDKFPISRPNLTFSTLTVSNMSPEDSSIYLCSVVQTATNTEAFFGQGTRLTVV.

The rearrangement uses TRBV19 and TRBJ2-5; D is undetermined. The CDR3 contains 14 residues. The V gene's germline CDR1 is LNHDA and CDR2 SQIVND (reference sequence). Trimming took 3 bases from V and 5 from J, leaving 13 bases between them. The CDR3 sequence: CASSMGPPRETQYF. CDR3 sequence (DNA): TGTGCCAGTAGTATGGGTCCGCCTAGGGAGACCCAGTACTTC.

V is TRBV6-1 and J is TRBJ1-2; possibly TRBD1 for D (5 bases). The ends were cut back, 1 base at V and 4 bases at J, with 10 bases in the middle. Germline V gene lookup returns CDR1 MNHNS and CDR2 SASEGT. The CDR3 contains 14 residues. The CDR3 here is CASSEGGWRYGYTF. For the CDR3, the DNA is TGTGCCAGCAGTGAAGGGGGCTGGCGCTATGGCTACACCTTC.

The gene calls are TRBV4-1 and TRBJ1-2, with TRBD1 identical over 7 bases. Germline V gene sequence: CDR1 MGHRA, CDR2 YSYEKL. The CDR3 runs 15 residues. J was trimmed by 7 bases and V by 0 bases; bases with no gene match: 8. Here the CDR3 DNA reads TGCGCCAGCAGCCAAGATCGGTCAGGGGGTAGTGGCTACACCTTC. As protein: CASSQDRSGGSGYTF.

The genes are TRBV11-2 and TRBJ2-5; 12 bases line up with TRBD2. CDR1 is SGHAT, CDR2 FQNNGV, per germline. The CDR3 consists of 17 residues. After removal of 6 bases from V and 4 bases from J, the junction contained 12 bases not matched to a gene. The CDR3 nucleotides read TGTGCCAGCAGTCCATGGGCCCTAGCGGGGGGGCGAGAGACCCAGTACTTC. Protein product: CASSPWALAGGRETQYF.

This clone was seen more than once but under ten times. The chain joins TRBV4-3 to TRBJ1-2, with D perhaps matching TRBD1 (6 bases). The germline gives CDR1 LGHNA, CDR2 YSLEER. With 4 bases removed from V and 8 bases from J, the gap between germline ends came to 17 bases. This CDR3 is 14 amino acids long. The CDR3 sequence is CASSLRTDLKGYTF. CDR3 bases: TGCGCCAGCAGCCTTAGGACAGATCTGAAGGGCTACACCTTC.

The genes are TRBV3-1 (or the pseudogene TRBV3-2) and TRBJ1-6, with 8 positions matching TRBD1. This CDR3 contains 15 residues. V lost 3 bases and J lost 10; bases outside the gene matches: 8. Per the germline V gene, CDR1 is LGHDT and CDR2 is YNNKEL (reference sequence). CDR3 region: CASSHHRGDGSPLHF. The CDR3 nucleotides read TGTGCCAGCAGCCATCACAGGGGGGATGGATCACCCCTCCACTTT.

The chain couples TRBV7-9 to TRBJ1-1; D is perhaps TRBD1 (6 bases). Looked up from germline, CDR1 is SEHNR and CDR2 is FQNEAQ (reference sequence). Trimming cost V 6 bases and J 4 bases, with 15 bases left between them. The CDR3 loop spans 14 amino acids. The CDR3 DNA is TGTGCCAGCAGGGGACAAAACCAGGGCACTGAAGCTTTCTTT. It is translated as CASRGQNQGTEAFF.

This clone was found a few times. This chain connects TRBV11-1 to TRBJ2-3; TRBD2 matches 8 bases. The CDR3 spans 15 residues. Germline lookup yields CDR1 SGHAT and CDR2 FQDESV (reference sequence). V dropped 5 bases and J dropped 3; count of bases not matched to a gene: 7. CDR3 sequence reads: CASSPRTSPTDTQYF. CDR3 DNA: TGTGCCAGCAGCCCCCGGACTAGCCCAACAGATACGCAGTATTTT.

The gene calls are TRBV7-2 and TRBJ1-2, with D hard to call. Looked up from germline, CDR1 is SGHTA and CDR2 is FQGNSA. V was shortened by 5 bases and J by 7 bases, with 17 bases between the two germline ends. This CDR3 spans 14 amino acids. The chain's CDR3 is CASSRERLAFGYTF. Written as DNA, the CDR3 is TGTGCCAGCAGCCGGGAGCGCCTCGCTTTTGGCTACACCTTC. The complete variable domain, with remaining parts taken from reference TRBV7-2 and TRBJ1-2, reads GAGVSQSPSNKVTEKGKDVELRCDPISGHTALYWYRQSLGQGLEFLIYFQGNSAPDKSGLPSDRFSAERTGGSVSTLTIQRTQQEDSAVYLCASSRERLAFGYTFGSGTRLTVV.

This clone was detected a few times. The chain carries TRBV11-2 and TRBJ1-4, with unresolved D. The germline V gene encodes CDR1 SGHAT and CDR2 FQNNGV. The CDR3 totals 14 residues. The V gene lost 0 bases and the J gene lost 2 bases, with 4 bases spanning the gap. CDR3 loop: CASSLDSTNEKLFF. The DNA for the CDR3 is TGTGCCAGCAGCTTAGACAGTACTAATGAAAAACTGTTTTTT.

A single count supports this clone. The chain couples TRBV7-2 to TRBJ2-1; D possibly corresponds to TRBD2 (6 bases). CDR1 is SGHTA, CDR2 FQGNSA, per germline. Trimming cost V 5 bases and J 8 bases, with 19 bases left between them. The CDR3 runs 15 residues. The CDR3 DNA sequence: TGTGCCAGCAGCGCAAGACTAGATTTGGGGGATGAGCAGTTCTTC. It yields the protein CASSARLDLGDEQFF.

For the CDR3, the DNA is TGTGCCAGCAGCTCTGATCAGGGTATTTATGGCTACACCTTC. It codes for CASSSDQGIYGYTF. The J gene is TRBJ1-2, the V gene TRBV7-9, with a tentative D call TRBD1 (5 bases). The germline V gene encodes CDR1 SEHNR and CDR2 FQNEAQ (reference sequence). The CDR3 is 14 residues long. V was trimmed by 4 bases and J by 5 bases, leaving 14 bases between them.

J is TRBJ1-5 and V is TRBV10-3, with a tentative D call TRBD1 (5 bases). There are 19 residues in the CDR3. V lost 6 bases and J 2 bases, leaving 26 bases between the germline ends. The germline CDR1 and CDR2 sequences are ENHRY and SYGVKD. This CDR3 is CAIRLNTPGPPSGNQPQHF. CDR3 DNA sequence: TGTGCCATCAGACTCAACACCCCAGGGCCCCCATCAGGCAATCAGCCCCAGCATTTT.

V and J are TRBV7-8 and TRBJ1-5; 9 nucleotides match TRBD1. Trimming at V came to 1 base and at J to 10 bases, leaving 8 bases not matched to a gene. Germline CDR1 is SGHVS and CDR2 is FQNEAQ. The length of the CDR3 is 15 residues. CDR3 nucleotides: TGTGCCAGCAGCTTAGGGTCTACAGGGGGCGAACCCCAGCATTTT. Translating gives CASSLGSTGGEPQHF.

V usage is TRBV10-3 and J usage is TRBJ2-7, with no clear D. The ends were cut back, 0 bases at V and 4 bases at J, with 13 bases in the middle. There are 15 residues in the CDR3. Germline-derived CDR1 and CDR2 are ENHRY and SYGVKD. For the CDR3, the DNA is TGTGCCATCAGTGAGTCAAGACACCTTAAGTACGAGCAGTACTTC. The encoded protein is CAISESRHLKYEQYF.